Shown below are 7 T cell receptor beta chains from a single sample sequenced in a study of T cells in women clearing cervical HPV infection. This table comes from immunoSEQ multiplex PCR, and its TCRdb copy is limited to in-frame clones, with some not included. The sample includes about 26,000 clones. The source material was blood buffy coat. Receptors originate from a woman aged 18 to 75 with a cervical HPV16 infection that either progressed to CIN3+ or cleared (not recorded which).

Remarks on this clone: The read is 3 residues too short to cover the CDR3 end, so that end is filled in from the germline J gene. V and J are TRBV18 and TRBJ2-7; 9 positions match TRBD2. Losses at the gene ends were 1 base for V and 6 bases for J; bases not matched to a gene: 7. Looked up from germline, CDR1 is KGHSH and CDR2 is LQKENI. The CDR3 loop spans 15 amino acids. CDR3: CASSPRIAGEVEQYF. The CDR3 DNA, read in part, is TGTGCCAGCTCACCACGCATAGCGGGAGAGGTCGAG.

In regard to this clone: Read data end 3 residues before the CDR3 end; the end is taken from the germline J gene. J is TRBJ1-1 and V is TRBV18; D gene ambiguous. Looked up from germline, CDR1 is KGHSH and CDR2 is LQKENI. Trimming pared 4 bases from V and 1 base from J, leaving 16 bases between. CDR3 size: 16 residues. CDR3 sequence: CASSRLPLGPNTEAFF. The covered CDR3 bases are TGTGCCAGCTCACGCCTACCCTTGGGCCCGAACACTGAA.

About this clone itself: Read coverage stops 3 residues before the CDR3 terminus; the germline J gene supplies the remainder. The chain combines TRBV28 with TRBJ1-2; TRBD1 agrees at 10 bases. This CDR3 contains 17 residues. Trimming removed 7 bases from V and 4 bases from J; junction bases left unmatched: 15. The germline CDR1 and CDR2 sequences are MDHEN and SYDVKM. CDR3 protein: CASTNVGQGGRSYGYTF. CDR3 DNA (partial): TGTGCCAGCACCAACGTCGGACAGGGGGGTAGAAGCTATGGC.

About this clone itself: The read terminates 3 residues before the CDR3 end, so the remaining end is supplied by the germline J gene. This rearrangement joins TRBV30 to TRBJ1-1; unclear D gene. The V end was cut by 2 bases, the J end by 4 bases, with 14 bases between. The CDR3 is 14 residues long. Germline V gives CDR1 GTSNPN, CDR2 SVGIG (reference sequence). CDR3: CAWSIGQESTEAFF. The part of the CDR3 DNA that was read is TGTGCCTGGAGTATTGGGCAGGAAAGCACTGAA.

On this clone: With the read ending 3 residues before the CDR3 end, the germline J gene is used to fill in that end. The chain carries TRBV19 and TRBJ1-4; 7 bases are shared with TRBD1. V lost 4 bases, J lost 4 bases, and 6 bases stayed unmatched. Per germline, CDR1 LNHDA and CDR2 SQIVND (reference sequence). This CDR3 has 15 amino acids. Here the CDR3 reads CASSTPGQLNEKLFF. The CDR3 DNA, read in part, is TGTGCCAGTAGTACCCCGGGACAGCTTAATGAAAAA.

On this clone: The DNA ends 3 residues before the CDR3 does, and the rest of the CDR3 is filled in from the germline J gene. This chain uses TRBV10-3 with TRBJ1-6; possible D gene TRBD1, 5 bases. Germline loops: CDR1 ENHRY, CDR2 SYGVKD. V lost 4 bases, J lost 11 bases, and 9 bases lay in between. The CDR3 spans 12 residues. The chain's CDR3 is CAISGGGPPLHF. The covered CDR3 bases are TGTGCCATCAGTGGGGGGGGTCCACCC.

Regarding this clone: The CDR3 goes on 3 residues after the read ends, and that part is filled in from the germline J gene. This chain joins TRBV10-3 and TRBJ2-3, with 8 nucleotides matching TRBD1. The trim removed 2 bases at V and 0 bases at J, leaving 7 bases unmatched. Germline V gives CDR1 ENHRY, CDR2 SYGVKD. This CDR3 spans 17 amino acids. The CDR3 spells CAISEPLRGHSTDTQYF. Partial CDR3 DNA: TGTGCCATCAGTGAGCCCCTCAGGGGGCACAGCACAGATACG.